The following is a TCR beta chain sequence with its context. This sample was included in a study of blood T cell repertoires in COVID-19. Study background: From T cells, B-cell-depleted T cells, or PBMCs came the material, which was cDNA or gDNA.

How the authors handled the data: Reference gene primer amplification in the assay estimated nucleated cell counts. Clones were read by immunoSEQ multiplex PCR, and TCRdb kept only the in-frame ones, dropping some. The D gene and trimming were derived from the DNA, and the V and J assignments and clone size from that table. The sample has hundreds of thousands of clones; approximately 90% are singletons. Germline values: CDR1 SGDLS, CDR2 YYNGEE. The CDR3 sequence is 14 residues long. Deletions cut 4 bases from V and 2 bases from J, with 12 bases between. The material sequenced was peripheral blood. The receptor was derived from a woman under 30 who had recovered from COVID-19. The genes are TRBV9 and TRBJ1-2; D is unclear. The CDR3 loop is CASSQTVTNYGYTF. For the CDR3, the DNA is TGTGCCAGCAGCCAAACAGTAACCAACTATGGCTACACCTTC.